This T cell receptor (beta chain) was sequenced during a study of blood T cell repertoires in COVID-19. Between the trimmed V and J ends, which lost 2 bases and 6 bases, there was a span of 17 bases. Germline assignment: CDR1 ENHRY and CDR2 SYGVKD. The CDR3 covers 15 residues. Some clones are missing from TCRdb's copy, which holds only in-frame ones; the method was immunoSEQ multiplex PCR. Among roughly 250,000 clones listed, around 85% were seen once. Sequenced: PBMCs or T cells enriched from blood (not recorded which). This chain links TRBV10-3 with TRBJ2-7, with a possible D match to TRBD1 (5 bases). The origin of this receptor is a woman between 45 and 65 years old who had recovered from COVID-19. The CDR3 reads CAISEGKGVRLEQYF. CDR3 DNA sequence: TGTGCCATCAGTGAGGGAAAAGGGGTGCGCCTCGAGCAGTACTTC.